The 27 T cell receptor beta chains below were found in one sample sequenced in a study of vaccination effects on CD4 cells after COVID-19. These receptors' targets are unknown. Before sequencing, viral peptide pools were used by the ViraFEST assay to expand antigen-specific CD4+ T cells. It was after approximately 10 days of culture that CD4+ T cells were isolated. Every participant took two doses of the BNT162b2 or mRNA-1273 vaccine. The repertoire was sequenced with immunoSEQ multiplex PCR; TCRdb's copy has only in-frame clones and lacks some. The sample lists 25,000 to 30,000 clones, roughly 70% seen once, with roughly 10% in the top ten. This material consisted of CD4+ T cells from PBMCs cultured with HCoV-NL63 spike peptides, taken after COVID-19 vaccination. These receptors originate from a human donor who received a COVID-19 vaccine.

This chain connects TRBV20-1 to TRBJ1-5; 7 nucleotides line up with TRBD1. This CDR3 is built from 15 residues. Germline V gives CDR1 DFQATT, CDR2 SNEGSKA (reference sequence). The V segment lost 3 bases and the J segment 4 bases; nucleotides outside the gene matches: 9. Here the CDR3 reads CSASPGTVRNQPQHF. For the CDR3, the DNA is TGCAGTGCTAGTCCCGGGACAGTCCGAAATCAGCCCCAGCATTTT.

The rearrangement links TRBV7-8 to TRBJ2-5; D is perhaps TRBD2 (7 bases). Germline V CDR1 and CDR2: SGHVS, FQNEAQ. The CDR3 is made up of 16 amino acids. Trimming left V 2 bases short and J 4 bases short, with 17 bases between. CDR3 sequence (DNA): TGTGCCAGCAGCTTACCGCCTCGGGGGGCTCGAGAGACCCAGTACTTC. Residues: CASSLPPRGARETQYF.

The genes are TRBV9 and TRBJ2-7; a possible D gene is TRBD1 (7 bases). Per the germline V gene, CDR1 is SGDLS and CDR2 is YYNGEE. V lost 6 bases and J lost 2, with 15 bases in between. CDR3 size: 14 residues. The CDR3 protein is CASNRGTEAYEQYF. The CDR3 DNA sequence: TGTGCCAGCAACCGCGGGACAGAAGCCTACGAGCAGTACTTC.

The CDR3 sequence: CASSPPSSETQYF. DNA for the CDR3: TGTGCCAGCTCACCACCGTCGTCTGAGACCCAGTACTTC. The rearrangement uses TRBV18 and TRBJ2-5, with unresolved D. This CDR3 region has 13 residues. Germline V gene sequence: CDR1 KGHSH, CDR2 LQKENI. The V and J ends lost 0 bases and 5 bases respectively, with 7 bases between them.

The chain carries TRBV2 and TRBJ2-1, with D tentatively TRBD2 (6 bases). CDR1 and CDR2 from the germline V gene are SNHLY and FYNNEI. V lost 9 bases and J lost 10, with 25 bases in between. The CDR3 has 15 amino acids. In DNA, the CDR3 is TGTGCCAGTCGGTCACGGGAGAATGCAGCAGGGGAGCAGTTCTTC. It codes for CASRSRENAAGEQFF.

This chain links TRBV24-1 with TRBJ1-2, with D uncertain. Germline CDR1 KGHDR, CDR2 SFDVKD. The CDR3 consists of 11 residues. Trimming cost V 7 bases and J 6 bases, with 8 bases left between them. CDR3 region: CATSGADGYTF. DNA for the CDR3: TGTGCCACCAGCGGAGCAGATGGCTACACCTTC.

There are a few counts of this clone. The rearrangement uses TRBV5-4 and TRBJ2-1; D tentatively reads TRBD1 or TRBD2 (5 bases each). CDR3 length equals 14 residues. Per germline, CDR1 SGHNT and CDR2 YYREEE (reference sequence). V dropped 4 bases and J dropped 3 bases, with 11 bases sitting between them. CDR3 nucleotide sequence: TGTGCCAGCAGCGATGGGGCGGGCTACAATGAGCAGTTCTTC. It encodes CASSDGAGYNEQFF.

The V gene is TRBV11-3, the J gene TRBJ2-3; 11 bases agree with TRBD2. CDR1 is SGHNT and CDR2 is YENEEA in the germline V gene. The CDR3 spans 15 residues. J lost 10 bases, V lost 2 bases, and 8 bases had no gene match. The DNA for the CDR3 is TGTGCCAGCAGCTTACTAGCGGGAGGCCTATATCCGCAGTATTTT. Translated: CASSLLAGGLYPQYF.

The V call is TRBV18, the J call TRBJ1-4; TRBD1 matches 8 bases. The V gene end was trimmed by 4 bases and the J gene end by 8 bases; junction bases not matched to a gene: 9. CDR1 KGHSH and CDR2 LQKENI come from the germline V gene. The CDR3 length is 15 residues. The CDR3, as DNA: TGTGCCAGCTCACAGGGGACAGGCCTAGAGGAAAAACTGTTTTTT. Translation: CASSQGTGLEEKLFF.

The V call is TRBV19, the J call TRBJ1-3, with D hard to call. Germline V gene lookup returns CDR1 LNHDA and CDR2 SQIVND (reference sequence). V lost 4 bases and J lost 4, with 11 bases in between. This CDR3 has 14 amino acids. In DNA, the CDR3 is TGTGCCAGTAGTAAGGGTTCGGAAGGAAACACCATATATTTT. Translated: CASSKGSEGNTIYF.

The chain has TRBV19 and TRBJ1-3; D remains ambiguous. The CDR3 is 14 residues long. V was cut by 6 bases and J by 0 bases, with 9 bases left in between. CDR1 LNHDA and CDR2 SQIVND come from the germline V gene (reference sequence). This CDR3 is CASRTLISGNTIYF. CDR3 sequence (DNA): TGTGCCAGTAGAACCCTGATCTCTGGAAACACCATATATTTT.

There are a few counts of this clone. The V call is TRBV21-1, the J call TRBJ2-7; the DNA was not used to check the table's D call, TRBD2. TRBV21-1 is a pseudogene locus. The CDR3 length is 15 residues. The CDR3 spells CASSKARRPIYEQYF. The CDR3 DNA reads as TGTGCCAGCAGCAAAGCACGGAGACCAATCTACGAGCAGTACTTC.

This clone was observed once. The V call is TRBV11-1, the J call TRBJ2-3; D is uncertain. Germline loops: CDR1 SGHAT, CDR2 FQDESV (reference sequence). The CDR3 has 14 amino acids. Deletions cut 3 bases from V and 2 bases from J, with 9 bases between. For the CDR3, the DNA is TGTGCCAGCAGCTTGCAGCTATCCACAGATACGCAGTATTTT. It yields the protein CASSLQLSTDTQYF.

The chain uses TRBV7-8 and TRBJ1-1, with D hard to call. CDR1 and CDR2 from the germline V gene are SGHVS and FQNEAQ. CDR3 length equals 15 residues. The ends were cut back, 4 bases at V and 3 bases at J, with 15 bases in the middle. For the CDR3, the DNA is TGTGCCAGCAGCTCATGGCAGGAGGGCGACACTGAAGCTTTCTTT. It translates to CASSSWQEGDTEAFF. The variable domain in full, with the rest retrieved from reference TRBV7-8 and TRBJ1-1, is GAGVSQSPRYKVAKRGQDVALRCDPISGHVSLFWYQQALGQGPEFLTYFQNEAQLDKSGLPSDRFFAERPEGSVSTLKIQRTQQEDSAVYLCASSSWQEGDTEAFFGQGTRLTVV.

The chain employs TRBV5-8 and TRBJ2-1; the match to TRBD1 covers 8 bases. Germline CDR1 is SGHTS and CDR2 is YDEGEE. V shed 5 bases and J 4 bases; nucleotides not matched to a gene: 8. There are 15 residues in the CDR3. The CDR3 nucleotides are TGTGCCAGCAGTTCTCAGGGGGCTTCGTACAATGAGCAGTTCTTC. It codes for CASSSQGASYNEQFF.

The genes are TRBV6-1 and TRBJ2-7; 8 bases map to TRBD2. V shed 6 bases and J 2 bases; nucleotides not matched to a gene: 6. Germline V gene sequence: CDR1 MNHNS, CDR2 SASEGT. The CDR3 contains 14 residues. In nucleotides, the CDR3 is TGTGCCAGCAGGCAACTAGCGGAGACCTACGAGCAGTACTTC. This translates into CASRQLAETYEQYF.

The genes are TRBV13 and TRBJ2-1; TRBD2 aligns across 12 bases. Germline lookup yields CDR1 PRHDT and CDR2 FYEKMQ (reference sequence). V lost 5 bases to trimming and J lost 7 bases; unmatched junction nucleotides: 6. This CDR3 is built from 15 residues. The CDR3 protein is CASSHTTSGRNEQFF. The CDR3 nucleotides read TGTGCCAGCAGCCATACGACTAGCGGGAGAAATGAGCAGTTCTTC.

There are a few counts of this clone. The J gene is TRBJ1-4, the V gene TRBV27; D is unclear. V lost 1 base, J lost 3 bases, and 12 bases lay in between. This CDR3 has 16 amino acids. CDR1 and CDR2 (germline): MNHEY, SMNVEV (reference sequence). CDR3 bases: TGTGCCAGCAGTTTATACGGATTTGGGGCTAATGAAAAACTGTTTTTT. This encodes CASSLYGFGANEKLFF.

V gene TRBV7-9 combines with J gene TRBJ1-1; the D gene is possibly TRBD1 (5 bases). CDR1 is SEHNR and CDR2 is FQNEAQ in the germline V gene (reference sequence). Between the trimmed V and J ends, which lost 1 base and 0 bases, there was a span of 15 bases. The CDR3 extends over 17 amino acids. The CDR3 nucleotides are TGTGCCAGCAGCTTAGGAGGGACGGAAAATTTGAACACTGAAGCTTTCTTT. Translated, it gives CASSLGGTENLNTEAFF.

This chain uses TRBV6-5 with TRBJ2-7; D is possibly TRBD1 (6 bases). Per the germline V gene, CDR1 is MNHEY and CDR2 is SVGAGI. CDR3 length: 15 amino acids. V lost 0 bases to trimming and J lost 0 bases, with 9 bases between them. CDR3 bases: TGTGCCAGCAGTTACTCTGGACAGAGCTCCTACGAGCAGTACTTC. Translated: CASSYSGQSSYEQYF.

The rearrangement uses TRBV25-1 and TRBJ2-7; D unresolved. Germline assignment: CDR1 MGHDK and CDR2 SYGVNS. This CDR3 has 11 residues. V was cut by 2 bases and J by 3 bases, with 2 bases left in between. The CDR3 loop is CASSENYEQYF. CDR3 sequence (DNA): TGTGCCAGCAGTGAAAACTACGAGCAGTACTTC.

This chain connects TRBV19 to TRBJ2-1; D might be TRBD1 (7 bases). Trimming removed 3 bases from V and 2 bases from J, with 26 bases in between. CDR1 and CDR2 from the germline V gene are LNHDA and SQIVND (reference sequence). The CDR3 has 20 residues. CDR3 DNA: TGTGCCAGTAGTATCCCTCGACAGGGTACGGGGGCTTTACCCTACAATGAGCAGTTCTTC. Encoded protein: CASSIPRQGTGALPYNEQFF.

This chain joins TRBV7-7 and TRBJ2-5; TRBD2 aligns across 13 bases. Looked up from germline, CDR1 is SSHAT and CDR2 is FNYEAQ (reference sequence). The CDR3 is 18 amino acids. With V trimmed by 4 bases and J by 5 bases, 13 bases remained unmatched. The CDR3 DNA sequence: TGTGCCAGCAGCTCAGGGGGACTAGCGGGGATCGGGGCGGAGACCCAGTACTTC. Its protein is CASSSGGLAGIGAETQYF. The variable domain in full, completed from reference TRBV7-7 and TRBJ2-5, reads GAGVSQSPRYKVTKRGQDVTLRCDPISSHATLYWYQQALGQGPEFLTYFNYEAQPDKSGLPSDRFSAERPEGSISTLTIQRTEQRDSAMYRCASSSGGLAGIGAETQYFGPGTRLLVL.

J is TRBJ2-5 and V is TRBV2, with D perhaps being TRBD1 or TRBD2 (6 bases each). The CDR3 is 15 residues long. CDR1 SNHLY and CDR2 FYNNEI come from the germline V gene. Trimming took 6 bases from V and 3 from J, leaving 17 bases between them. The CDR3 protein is CASRARGGQKETQYF. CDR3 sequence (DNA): TGTGCCAGCAGAGCCCGAGGGGGGCAGAAAGAGACCCAGTACTTC.

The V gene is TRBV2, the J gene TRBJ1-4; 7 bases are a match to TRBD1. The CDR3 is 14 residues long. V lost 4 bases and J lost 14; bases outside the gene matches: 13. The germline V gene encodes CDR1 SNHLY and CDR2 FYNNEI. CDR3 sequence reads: CASSAGTDRKGLFF. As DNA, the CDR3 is TGTGCCAGCAGTGCGGGGACAGACCGAAAAGGGCTGTTTTTT.

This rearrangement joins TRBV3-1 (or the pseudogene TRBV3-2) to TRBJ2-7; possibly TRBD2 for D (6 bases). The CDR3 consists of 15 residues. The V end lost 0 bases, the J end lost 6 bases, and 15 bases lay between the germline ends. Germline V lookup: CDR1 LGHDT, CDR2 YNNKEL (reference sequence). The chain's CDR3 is CASSQEYTSLGEQYF. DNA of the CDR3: TGTGCCAGCAGCCAAGAGTACACTAGCTTGGGCGAGCAGTACTTC.

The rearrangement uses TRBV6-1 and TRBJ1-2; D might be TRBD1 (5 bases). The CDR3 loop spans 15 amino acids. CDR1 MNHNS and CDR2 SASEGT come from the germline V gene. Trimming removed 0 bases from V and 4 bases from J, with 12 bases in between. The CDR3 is CASSEAVRQGYGYTF. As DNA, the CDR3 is TGTGCCAGCAGTGAAGCGGTTAGGCAGGGCTATGGCTACACCTTC.